This entry lists 2 T cell receptor beta chains sequenced from one sample in a study of Graves' ophthalmopathy and Graves' hyperthyroidism. Using RNA transcripts, the TCR beta CDR3 regions were amplified. First-round RT-PCR used HTBI primers; second-round multiplex PCR followed. TCRdb called the multiplex PCR reads again in MiXCR, with one record for every CDR3 protein. This table has 900,000 to 1,200,000 distinct CDR3 sequences, less than 45% appearing once. Sequences were obtained from peripheral blood or thyroid tissue (not recorded which). These TCRs come from an adult man with Graves' hyperthyroidism.

This clonotype has at least ten counts. This chain uses TRBV10-3 with TRBJ2-5; D gene unclear. Germline V gene lookup returns CDR1 ENHRY and CDR2 SYGVKD. The CDR3 is made up of 13 amino acids. Deletions cut 6 bases from V and 1 base from J, with 9 bases between. The CDR3 sequence: CAISPSSQETQYF. The CDR3 coding sequence is TGTGCCATCAGCCCCAGCAGCCAAGAGACCCAGTACTTC.

This clonotype showed up many times. The rearrangement joins TRBV9 to TRBJ2-7; 9 nucleotides line up with TRBD2. Germline-derived CDR1 and CDR2 are SGDLS and YYNGEE. This CDR3 is 14 amino acids long. V was pared by 3 bases and J by 5 bases, with 6 bases of the junction left unmatched. The chain's CDR3 is CASSAPGLANEQYF. Here the CDR3 DNA reads TGTGCCAGCAGCGCTCCGGGACTAGCAAACGAGCAGTACTTC.